This T cell receptor beta chain is drawn from a study of control samples from healthy donors and cancer patients. This clone showed up just a few times. Germline CDR1 is SGHAT and CDR2 is FQDESV (reference sequence). V lost 4 bases to trimming and J lost 6 bases; unmatched junction nucleotides: 12. The CDR3 loop spans 15 amino acids. Clones were read by immunoSEQ multiplex PCR, and TCRdb kept only the in-frame ones, dropping some. Of approximately 110,000 clones listed, 75% to 90% are singletons. The source is a woman aged 50 to 65 in good health. The sample consisted of blood. V usage is TRBV11-1 and J usage is TRBJ2-7; TRBD1 aligns across 7 bases. The DNA of the CDR3 is TGTGCCAGCAGCTCCAGGGGGACGGACTCAGTCGAGCAGTACTTC. This gives the protein CASSSRGTDSVEQYF.